The rows below give T cell receptor beta chains drawn from one sample of a study of blood T cell repertoires in COVID-19. Profiled with immunoSEQ multiplex PCR; TCRdb holds only in-frame clones, not every one. The top ten clones hold less than 2.5% of a sample with approximately 240,000 clones, about four fifths of them seen once. The sequencing input was peripheral blood. The receptors were sampled from a woman aged 55-75 years with acute or convalescent COVID-19. The CDR3 runs from the conserved cysteine through the conserved F or W. The order of the fields is D gene, V gene, CDR3 protein. The D gene is left open where the match is weak.

d_gene: TRBD1
v_gene: TRBV19
CDR3aa: CASSIETGPYYGYTF

d_gene: .
v_gene: TRBV3-1/TRBV3-2
CDR3aa: CASSDGSSNQPQHF

d_gene: TRBD2
v_gene: TRBV5-1
CDR3aa: CASRRTGGPEETQYF

d_gene: .
v_gene: TRBV9
CDR3aa: CASSPGGPPYEQYF

d_gene: .
v_gene: TRBV3-1/TRBV3-2
CDR3aa: CASSQDLLSGNTIYF

d_gene: .
v_gene: TRBV6-5
CDR3aa: CASAHDNSNQPQHF

d_gene: .
v_gene: TRBV4-1
CDR3aa: CASRDYSNTGELFF

d_gene: TRBD1
v_gene: TRBV5-8
CDR3aa: CASSFGTGLGTEAFF

d_gene: TRBD1
v_gene: TRBV27
CDR3aa: CASSRGTGGAYEQYF

d_gene: TRBD1
v_gene: TRBV4-2
CDR3aa: CASSHNRGPSGNTIYF

d_gene: TRBD2
v_gene: TRBV3-1/TRBV3-2
CDR3aa: CASSQLAGDYNEQFF

d_gene: .
v_gene: TRBV3-1/TRBV3-2
CDR3aa: CASSQVGREGAFF

d_gene: .
v_gene: TRBV18
CDR3aa: CASSPSVNSYNEQFF

d_gene: TRBD1
v_gene: TRBV25-1
CDR3aa: CASSESKPGQGYEQYF

d_gene: .
v_gene: TRBV30
CDR3aa: CAWSGRENTIYF

d_gene: TRBD2
v_gene: TRBV6-2/TRBV6-3
CDR3aa: CASSSSGTSGPNTGELFF

d_gene: .
v_gene: TRBV3-1/TRBV3-2
CDR3aa: CASSQGPGEGGYTF

d_gene: .
v_gene: TRBV28
CDR3aa: CASSLFTTRVGPNSPLHF

d_gene: .
v_gene: TRBV7-6
CDR3aa: CASSTLASNADTQYF

d_gene: .
v_gene: TRBV7-6
CDR3aa: CASSLAPRGSGNTIYF

d_gene: .
v_gene: TRBV7-2
CDR3aa: CASSLYSNGNQPQHF

d_gene: .
v_gene: TRBV6-5
CDR3aa: CASSYSPGYGYTF

d_gene: .
v_gene: TRBV6-1
CDR3aa: CASSEYSGYGYTF

d_gene: .
v_gene: TRBV19
CDR3aa: CASSISGVRVNYGYTF

d_gene: .
v_gene: TRBV6-9
CDR3aa: CASSPRTANTEAFF

d_gene: TRBD2
v_gene: TRBV5-1
CDR3aa: CASSLGSGTNNEQFF

d_gene: .
v_gene: TRBV6-2/TRBV6-3
CDR3aa: CASSYSWDTNQPQHF

d_gene: .
v_gene: TRBV28
CDR3aa: CATGKGEGYGYTF

d_gene: .
v_gene: TRBV12-3/TRBV12-4
CDR3aa: CASMAHKTVEAFF

d_gene: TRBD1
v_gene: TRBV7-2
CDR3aa: CASSLGRGQGEKLFF

d_gene: .
v_gene: TRBV5-1
CDR3aa: CASSLAGGSQETQYF

d_gene: .
v_gene: TRBV5-1
CDR3aa: CASRNMNTEAFF

d_gene: .
v_gene: TRBV27
CDR3aa: CASSLTTTLANTGELFF

d_gene: TRBD1
v_gene: TRBV12-3/TRBV12-4
CDR3aa: CASSFRGTDTQYF

d_gene: TRBD2
v_gene: TRBV15
CDR3aa: CATSRELGTSGGKRYQETQYF

d_gene: TRBD1
v_gene: TRBV27
CDR3aa: CASSGLGTGGDEQYF

d_gene: .
v_gene: TRBV5-1
CDR3aa: CASSLAGGGGTEAFF

d_gene: TRBD1
v_gene: TRBV18
CDR3aa: CASSRDRSEAFF

d_gene: TRBD1
v_gene: TRBV6-5
CDR3aa: CASRSTGGADTEAFF